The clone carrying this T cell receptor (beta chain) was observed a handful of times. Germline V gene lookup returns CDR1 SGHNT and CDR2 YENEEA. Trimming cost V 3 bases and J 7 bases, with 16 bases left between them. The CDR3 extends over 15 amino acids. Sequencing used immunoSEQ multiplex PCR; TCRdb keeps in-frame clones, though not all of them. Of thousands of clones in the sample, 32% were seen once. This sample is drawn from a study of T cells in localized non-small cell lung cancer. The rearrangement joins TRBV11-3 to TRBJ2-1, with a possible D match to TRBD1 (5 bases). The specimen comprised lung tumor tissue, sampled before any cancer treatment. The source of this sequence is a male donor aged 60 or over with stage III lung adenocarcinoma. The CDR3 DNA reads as TGTGCCAGCAGCTTGGTAAGGGGCTATTGGAATGAGCAGTTCTTC. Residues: CASSLVRGYWNEQFF. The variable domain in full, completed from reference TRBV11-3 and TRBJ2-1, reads EAGVVQSPRYKIIEKKQPVAFWCNPISGHNTLYWYLQNLGQGPELLIRYENEEAVDDSQLPKDRFSAERLKGVDSTLKIQPAELGDSAVYLCASSLVRGYWNEQFFGPGTRLTVL.